The clone carrying this T cell receptor (beta chain) appeared a few times. This entry belongs to a study of T-cell reconstitution after alpha-beta-depleted transplantation in children. Unique molecular identifiers tagged the TCRbeta library. In TCRdb, the PCR reads were re-called with MiXCR into one record per CDR3 protein. Among fewer than 400,000 distinct CDR3 sequences listed, over 20% were seen once. The length of the CDR3 is 10 residues. Germline loops: CDR1 DFQATT, CDR2 SNEGSKA (reference sequence). V lost 5 bases and J lost 5, with 7 bases in between. Sample: PBMCs from the stem cell graft donor, taken from the stem cell graft. The source is a human donor who donated a stem cell graft to a child with acute myeloid leukemia. The genes are TRBV20-1 and TRBJ2-7, with D perhaps matching TRBD1 (6 bases). The CDR3: CSAEGDEQYF. In nucleotides, the CDR3 is TGCAGTGCTGAGGGGGACGAGCAGTACTTC.